This T cell receptor beta chain came from a study of blood T cell repertoires in COVID-19. Study as a whole: There were acute and convalescent COVID-19 samples, and they came from the United States, Italy and Spain. From T cells, B-cell-depleted T cells, or PBMCs came the material, which was cDNA or gDNA.

Germline CDR1 reads SGHAT; CDR2 reads FQNNGV. With 5 bases clipped from V and 8 bases from J, the junction kept 6 bases outside the gene matches. CDR3 length: 15 residues. How the authors handled the data: Reference gene primer amplification in the assay estimated nucleated cell counts. Only in-frame clones appear in the TCRdb table, and some are missing; sequencing was by immunoSEQ multiplex PCR. Clone size and the V and J calls come from that table; the DNA yielded D and trimming. The table has about 29,000 clones, roughly 73% seen once. This clonotype was sampled from a woman between 70 and 85 years old with active or convalescent COVID-19. The sample comprised peripheral blood. This sequence joins TRBV11-2 and TRBJ2-1; TRBD2 agrees at 13 bases. The CDR3 DNA reads TGTGCCAGCAGCCCACTAGCGGGAGGGCCGGATGAGCAGTTCTTC. Translation gives CASSPLAGGPDEQFF.